A single sample is the source of the 23 T cell receptor beta chains below, sequenced in a study of metastatic and nonmetastatic thyroid tumors. No treatment had been given to any patient before thyroid surgery. TCRdb reprocessed the PCR reads using MiXCR. The sample holds 45,000 to 50,000 clones, around 20% seen once. Sequenced sample: blood. These receptors originate from a male donor with papillary thyroid cancer or a benign thyroid nodule (not recorded which). Some clones in this sample may be carry-over from other donors' samples.

This clone appeared many times. The V and J genes are TRBV19 and TRBJ1-1, with TRBD1 as a possible D gene (6 bases). There are 14 residues in the CDR3. Looked up from germline, CDR1 is LNHDA and CDR2 is SQIVND (reference sequence). V was clipped by 5 bases and J by 4 bases, with 14 bases between them. The DNA of the CDR3 is TGTGCCAGTAGTTTCAGGGGTTACGGCACTGAAGCTTTCTTT. This encodes CASSFRGYGTEAFF.

This clone was found once. The rearrangement joins TRBV18 to TRBJ2-1; a weak D match, TRBD1 (6 bases). V lost 11 bases, J lost 5 bases, and 19 bases lay in between. The CDR3 length is 14 residues. CDR1 is KGHSH and CDR2 is LQKENI in the germline V gene. As DNA, the CDR3 is TGTGCCGGCTTGAGGGGGTTGGGGCACAATGAGCAGTTCTTC. This translates into CAGLRGLGHNEQFF.

This clone is medium-sized. The chain recombines TRBV5-1 with TRBJ2-7; 12 bases agree with TRBD1. Germline V gene sequence: CDR1 SGHRS, CDR2 YFSETQ. This CDR3 contains 14 residues. V was pared by 0 bases and J by 7 bases, with 2 bases of the junction left unmatched. The CDR3, as DNA: TGCGCCAGCAGCTTGGTGGGACAGGGGGCAGAGCAGTACTTC. It yields the protein CASSLVGQGAEQYF.

This clone showed up just a few times. The chain links TRBV6-1 to TRBJ1-1, with TRBD1 as a possible D gene (6 bases). Germline CDR1 reads MNHNS; CDR2 reads SASEGT. V lost 5 bases and J 4 bases, leaving 14 bases between the germline ends. This CDR3 spans 14 amino acids. The CDR3 reads CASSSGAPITEAFF. The CDR3 nucleotides are TGTGCCAGCAGTTCAGGGGCACCAATCACTGAAGCTTTCTTT.

The chain links TRBV27 to TRBJ1-1; 8 bases match TRBD1. This CDR3 has 15 residues. CDR1 and CDR2 from the germline V gene are MNHEY and SMNVEV (reference sequence). J was trimmed by 7 bases and V by 2 bases; bases with no gene match: 9. CDR3 sequence (DNA): TGTGCCAGCAGTTTAACCAGGGGGCTTTTGAATGAAGCTTTCTTT. Its translation is CASSLTRGLLNEAFF.

The chain links TRBV4-2 to TRBJ2-7; 7 bases line up with TRBD2. V was pared by 1 base and J by 2 bases, with 5 bases of the junction left unmatched. The germline gives CDR1 LGHNA, CDR2 YNFKEQ. The CDR3 runs 15 residues. Written as DNA, the CDR3 is TGTGCCAGCAGCCAAGGACGGGAGGCGCCCTACGAGCAGTACTTC. Translation gives CASSQGREAPYEQYF.

The chain joins TRBV18 to TRBJ2-7; D is unresolved. Looked up from germline, CDR1 is KGHSH and CDR2 is LQKENI. V was trimmed by 3 bases and J by 5 bases, leaving 8 bases between them. This CDR3 has 12 amino acids. The CDR3 coding sequence is TGTGCCAGCTCACCTGAGAGCGACGAGCAGTACTTC. Translated, it gives CASSPESDEQYF.

This clone came up many times. The chain carries TRBV3-1 and TRBJ1-1; D gene ambiguous. V lost 1 base, J lost 1 base, and 10 bases lay in between. Germline-derived CDR1 and CDR2 are LGHDT and YNNKEL (reference sequence). The CDR3 is 15 amino acids. This CDR3 is CASSQAFMENTEAFF. The DNA of the CDR3 is TGTGCCAGCAGCCAAGCGTTTATGGAGAACACTGAAGCTTTCTTT.

This clone was observed at least ten times. This rearrangement joins TRBV15 to TRBJ2-3, with 13 bases fitting TRBD2. Germline V lookup: CDR1 LNHNV, CDR2 YYDKDF (reference sequence). CDR3 length equals 19 residues. With 3 bases clipped from V and 0 bases from J, the junction kept 9 bases outside the gene matches. CDR3 nucleotides: TGTGCCACCAGCAGGACCGGGACTAGCGGGGAGTTGAGCACAGATACGCAGTATTTT. It is translated as CATSRTGTSGELSTDTQYF.

The sample holds a few counts of this clone. Other DNA sequences in the same sample also yield this CDR3. The chain combines TRBV12-3 or TRBV12-4 with TRBJ2-2; TRBD2 matches 8 bases. Germline trimming cut 7 bases from V and 8 bases from J; bases unmatched to any gene: 15. CDR3 size: 16 residues. The CDR3 DNA sequence: TGTGCCAGCATCACCCTAGCGGGCGGGCCGAGTGGGGAGCTGTTTTTT. This codes for CASITLAGGPSGELFF.

This clone was counted ten times or more. J is TRBJ2-2 and V is TRBV29-1; 11 bases are a match to TRBD2. CDR3 size: 16 residues. The ends lost 4 bases at V and 5 bases at J; junction bases unmatched: 9. Germline values: CDR1 SQVTM, CDR2 ANQGSEA. The CDR3 here is CSVVDSGRAGTGELFF. In nucleotides, the CDR3 is TGCAGCGTTGTTGATAGCGGGAGGGCTGGAACCGGGGAGCTGTTTTTT.

The genes are TRBV11-2 and TRBJ2-1; unclear D gene. Trimming took 5 bases from V and 8 from J, leaving 13 bases between them. From germline, CDR1 is SGHAT and CDR2 FQNNGV. The CDR3 is 13 amino acids. The CDR3 DNA is TGTGCCAGCAGCCCCTGGCCTCGGTATGAGCAGTTCTTC. Amino acid sequence: CASSPWPRYEQFF.

This clone was seen ten or more times. The rearrangement uses TRBV6-1 and TRBJ1-1; D remains ambiguous. Trimming shortened V by 6 bases and J by 4 bases, and 15 bases separated the two germline ends. This CDR3 region has 14 residues. Germline lookup yields CDR1 MNHNS and CDR2 SASEGT. The CDR3 region is CASSTGSRGTEAFF. Here the CDR3 DNA reads TGTGCCAGCAGCACGGGGAGTCGCGGCACTGAAGCTTTCTTT.

This clone has a count of ten or more. The chain recombines TRBV30 with TRBJ1-2; D call uncertain. V was cut by 7 bases and J by 8 bases, with 17 bases left in between. Germline V gene lookup returns CDR1 GTSNPN and CDR2 SVGIG (reference sequence). The CDR3 extends over 12 amino acids. CDR3 coding DNA: TGTGCCTCTACCCTAGGGCCTGGGGGCTACACCTTC. This codes for CASTLGPGGYTF.

This clone was found once. Compared with germline, one end of the junction differs, possibly owing to a read error. The chain recombines TRBV20-1 with TRBJ2-1, with 16 nucleotides matching TRBD2. Germline lookup yields CDR1 DFQATT and CDR2 SNEGSKA (reference sequence). This CDR3 spans 17 amino acids. The CDR3 is CSAMGLAGGPIHNEQFF. CDR3 DNA: TGCAGTGCTATGGGACTAGCGGGAGGGCCTATACACAATGAGCAATTCTTC.

This clone has ten or more counts. This may stem from a read error, because a much larger clone lies one nucleotide away. The chain joins TRBV11-2 to TRBJ2-6; TRBD1 matches at 11 bases. This CDR3 is 17 amino acids long. Germline assignment: CDR1 SGHAT and CDR2 FQNNGV. V was clipped by 8 bases and J by 3 bases; unmatched bases: 9. CDR3 region: CASGSGQGASGANVLTF. DNA for the CDR3: TGTGCCAGCGGATCTGGACAGGGGGCGAGTGGGGCCAACGTCCTGACTTTC. The whole variable domain, filled in from reference TRBV11-2 and TRBJ2-6, reads EAGVAQSPRYKIIEKRQSVAFWCNPISGHATLYWYQQILGQGPKLLIQFQNNGVVDDSQLPKDRFSAERLKGVDSTLKIQPAKLEDSAVYLCASGSGQGASGANVLTFGAGSRLTVL.

This clone showed up many times. V is TRBV12-3 or TRBV12-4 and J is TRBJ2-1; D unclear. This CDR3 region has 13 residues. V shed 6 bases and J shed 5 bases, with 11 bases lying between them. CDR3 DNA sequence: TGTGCCAGCAGCAATCTAGACCACAATGAGCAGTTCTTC. Translated, it gives CASSNLDHNEQFF.

This clone was observed many times. Here the CDR3 reads CSVETRNSNYGYTF. CDR3 bases: TGCAGCGTTGAAACGCGGAATTCTAACTATGGCTACACCTTC. This chain joins TRBV29-1 and TRBJ1-2; D remains ambiguous. The CDR3 is 14 amino acids. Per the germline V gene, CDR1 is SQVTM and CDR2 is ANQGSEA. Trimming shortened V by 2 bases and J by 0 bases, and 10 bases separated the two germline ends.

The V and J genes are TRBV3-1 and TRBJ1-3; D gene unclear. Germline values: CDR1 LGHDT, CDR2 YNNKEL (reference sequence). V was clipped by 1 base and J by 4 bases, with 5 bases between them. This CDR3 is 13 amino acids long. The CDR3 region has the DNA TGTGCCAGCAGCCAAGTGTGGGGAAACACCATATATTTT. Amino acids: CASSQVWGNTIYF.

This clone was picked up many times. The chain is built from TRBV27 and TRBJ1-5; D might be TRBD1 (6 bases). CDR1 is MNHEY, CDR2 SMNVEV, per germline (reference sequence). V shed 5 bases and J shed 3 bases, with 14 bases lying between them. The CDR3 is 15 amino acids. The CDR3 spells CASSLAGAYNQPQHF. DNA of the CDR3: TGTGCCAGCAGTCTAGCAGGGGCGTACAATCAGCCCCAGCATTTT.

This clone appeared many times. The rearrangement uses TRBV5-1 and TRBJ2-3; 11 nucleotides line up with TRBD2. J was trimmed by 0 bases and V by 3 bases; bases with no gene match: 3. Germline lookup yields CDR1 SGHRS and CDR2 YFSETQ. The CDR3 totals 16 residues. The CDR3 sequence: CASSYTSGGSTDTQYF. The CDR3 DNA reads TGCGCCAGCAGCTATACTAGCGGGGGAAGCACAGATACGCAGTATTTT. Combining the CDR3 with reference TRBV5-1 and TRBJ2-3 gives the whole variable domain KAGVTQTPRYLIKTRGQQVTLSCSPISGHRSVSWYQQTPGQGLQFLFEYFSETQRNKGNFPGRFSGRQFSNSRSEMNVSTLELGDSALYLCASSYTSGGSTDTQYFGPGTRLTVL.

There are many counts of this clone. J is TRBJ1-2 and V is TRBV7-2, with TRBD1 as a possible D gene (5 bases). This CDR3 has 14 amino acids. Per the germline V gene, CDR1 is SGHTA and CDR2 is FQGNSA. Trimming pared 0 bases from V and 6 bases from J, leaving 11 bases between. CDR3 residues: CASSLAEGVHGYTF. CDR3 sequence (DNA): TGTGCCAGCAGCTTAGCCGAAGGGGTTCATGGCTACACCTTC.

The chain couples TRBV20-1 to TRBJ2-1; 10 bases fit TRBD1. The CDR3 runs to 14 residues. V trimming: 5 bases; J trimming: 12 bases; junction bases outside the gene matches: 13. The germline gives CDR1 DFQATT, CDR2 SNEGSKA (reference sequence). CDR3: CSARAGTGAPRQFF. As DNA, the CDR3 is TGCAGTGCTCGCGCCGGGACAGGGGCTCCGAGGCAGTTCTTC.